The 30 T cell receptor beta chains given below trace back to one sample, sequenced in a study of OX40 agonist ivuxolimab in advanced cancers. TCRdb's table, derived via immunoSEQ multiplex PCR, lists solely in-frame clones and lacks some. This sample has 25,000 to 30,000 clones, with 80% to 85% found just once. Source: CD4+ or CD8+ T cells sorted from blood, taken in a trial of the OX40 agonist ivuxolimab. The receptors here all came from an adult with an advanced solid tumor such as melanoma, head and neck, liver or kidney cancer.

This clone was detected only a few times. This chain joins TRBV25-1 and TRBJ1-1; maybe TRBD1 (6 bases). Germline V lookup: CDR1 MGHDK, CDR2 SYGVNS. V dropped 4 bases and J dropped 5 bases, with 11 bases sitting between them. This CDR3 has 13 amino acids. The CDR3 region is CASSGGLWTEAFF. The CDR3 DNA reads TGTGCCAGCAGTGGGGGGCTGTGGACTGAAGCTTTCTTT.

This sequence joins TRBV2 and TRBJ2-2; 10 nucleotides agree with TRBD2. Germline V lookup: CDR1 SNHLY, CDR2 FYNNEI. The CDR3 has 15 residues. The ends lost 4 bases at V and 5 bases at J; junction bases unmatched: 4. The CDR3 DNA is TGTGCCAGCAGTGTAGCGGGGGGCCCTACCGGGGAGCTGTTTTTT. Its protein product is CASSVAGGPTGELFF.

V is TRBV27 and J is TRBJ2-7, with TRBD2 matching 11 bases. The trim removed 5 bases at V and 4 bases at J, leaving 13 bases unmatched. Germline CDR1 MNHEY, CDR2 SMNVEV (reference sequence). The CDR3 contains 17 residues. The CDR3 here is CASSPLTTSGSGYEQYF. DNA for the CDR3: TGTGCCAGCAGTCCATTGACAACTAGCGGGAGCGGATACGAGCAGTACTTC.

CDR3 sequence: CASRTGSSYEQYF. The CDR3 DNA sequence: TGCGCCTCTCGGACAGGGAGCTCCTACGAGCAGTACTTC. The rearrangement uses TRBV5-1 and TRBJ2-7, with TRBD1 matching over 8 bases. Germline values: CDR1 SGHRS, CDR2 YFSETQ. V was pared by 10 bases and J by 0 bases, with 6 bases of the junction left unmatched. The CDR3 runs 13 residues.

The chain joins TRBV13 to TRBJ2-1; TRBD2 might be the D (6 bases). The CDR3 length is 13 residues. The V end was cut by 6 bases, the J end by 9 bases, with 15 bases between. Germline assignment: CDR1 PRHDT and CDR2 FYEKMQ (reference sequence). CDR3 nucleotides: TGTGCCAGCAGACGGGACTCAGTGGTTGAGCAGTTCTTC. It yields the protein CASRRDSVVEQFF.

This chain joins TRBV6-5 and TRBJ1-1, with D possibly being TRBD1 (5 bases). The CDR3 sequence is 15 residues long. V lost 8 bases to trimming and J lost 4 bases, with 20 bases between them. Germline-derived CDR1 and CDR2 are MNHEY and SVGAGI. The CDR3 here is CASSRFTGRSTEAFF. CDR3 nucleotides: TGTGCCAGCTCTCGCTTCACGGGACGGAGCACTGAAGCTTTCTTT.

The CDR3 DNA reads TGTGCCAGCAGCTTAGTCAGACTGGCAGATACGCAGTATTTT. It is translated as CASSLVRLADTQYF. The J gene is TRBJ2-3, the V gene TRBV7-8; D gene unclear. Germline V CDR1 and CDR2: SGHVS, FQNEAQ. The CDR3 is made up of 14 amino acids. V lost 1 base and J lost 4, with 9 bases in between.

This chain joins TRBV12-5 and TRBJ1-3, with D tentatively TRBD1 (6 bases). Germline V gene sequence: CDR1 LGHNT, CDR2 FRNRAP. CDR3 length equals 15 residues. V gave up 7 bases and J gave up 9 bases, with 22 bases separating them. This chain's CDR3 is CASAPVSGAGATIYF. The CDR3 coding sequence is TGTGCTAGTGCCCCGGTTAGCGGGGCAGGGGCCACCATATATTTT.

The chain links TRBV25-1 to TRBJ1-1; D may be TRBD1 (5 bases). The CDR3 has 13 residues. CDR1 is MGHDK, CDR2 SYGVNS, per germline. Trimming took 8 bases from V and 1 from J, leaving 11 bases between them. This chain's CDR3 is CASYGHTNTEAFF. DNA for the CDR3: TGTGCCAGCTACGGACACACGAACACTGAAGCTTTCTTT.

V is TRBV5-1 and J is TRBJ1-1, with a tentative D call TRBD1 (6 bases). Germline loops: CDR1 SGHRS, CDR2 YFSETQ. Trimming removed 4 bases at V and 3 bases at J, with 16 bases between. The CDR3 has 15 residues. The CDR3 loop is CASSPATRGYTEAFF. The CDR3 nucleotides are TGCGCCAGCAGCCCTGCTACCAGGGGTTACACTGAAGCTTTCTTT.

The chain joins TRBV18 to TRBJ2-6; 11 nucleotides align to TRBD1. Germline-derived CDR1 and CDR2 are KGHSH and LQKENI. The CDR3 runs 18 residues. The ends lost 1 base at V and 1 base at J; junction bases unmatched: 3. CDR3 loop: CASSPLGTGGSGANVLTF. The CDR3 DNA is TGTGCCAGCTCACCACTCGGGACAGGGGGTTCTGGGGCCAACGTCCTGACTTTC.

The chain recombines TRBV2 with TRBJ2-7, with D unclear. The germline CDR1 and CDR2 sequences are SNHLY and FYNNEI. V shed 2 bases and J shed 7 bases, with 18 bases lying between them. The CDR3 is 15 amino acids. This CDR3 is CASSESAGRKREQYF. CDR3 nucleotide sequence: TGTGCCAGCAGTGAATCAGCAGGCCGTAAAAGGGAGCAGTACTTC. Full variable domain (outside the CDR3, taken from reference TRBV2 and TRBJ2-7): EPEVTQTPSHQVTQMGQEVILRCVPISNHLYFYWYRQILGQKVEFLVSFYNNEISEKSEIFDDQFSVERPDGSNFTLKIRSTKLEDSAMYFCASSESAGRKREQYFGPGTRLTVT.

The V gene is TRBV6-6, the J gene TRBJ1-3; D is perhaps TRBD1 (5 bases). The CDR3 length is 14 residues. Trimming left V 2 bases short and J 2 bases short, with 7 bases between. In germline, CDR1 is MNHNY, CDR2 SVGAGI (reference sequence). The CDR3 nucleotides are TGTGCCAGCAGTTACATGGGGGCTGGAAACACCATATATTTT. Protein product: CASSYMGAGNTIYF.

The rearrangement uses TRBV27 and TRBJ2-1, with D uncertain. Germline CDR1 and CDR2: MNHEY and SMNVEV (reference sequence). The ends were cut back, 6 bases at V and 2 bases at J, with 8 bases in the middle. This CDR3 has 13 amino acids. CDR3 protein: CASSTVPYNEQFF. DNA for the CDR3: TGTGCCAGCAGCACAGTGCCCTACAATGAGCAGTTCTTC.

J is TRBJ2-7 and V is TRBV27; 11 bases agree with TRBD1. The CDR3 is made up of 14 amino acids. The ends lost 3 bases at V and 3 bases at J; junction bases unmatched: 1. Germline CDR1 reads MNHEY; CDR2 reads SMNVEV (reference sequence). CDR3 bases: TGTGCCAGCAGTTTCGGGACAGGGGGCTACGAGCAGTACTTC. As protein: CASSFGTGGYEQYF.

The CDR3 reads CASTDSGKTNTGELFF. The DNA of the CDR3 is TGTGCCAGCACCGACAGCGGGAAGACGAACACCGGGGAGCTGTTTTTT. The gene calls are TRBV7-6 and TRBJ2-2; 7 bases line up with TRBD2. CDR1 and CDR2 (germline): SGHVS, FNYEAQ. The J segment lost 0 bases and the V segment lost 7 bases, leaving 8 bases of the junction unmatched. CDR3 length equals 16 residues.

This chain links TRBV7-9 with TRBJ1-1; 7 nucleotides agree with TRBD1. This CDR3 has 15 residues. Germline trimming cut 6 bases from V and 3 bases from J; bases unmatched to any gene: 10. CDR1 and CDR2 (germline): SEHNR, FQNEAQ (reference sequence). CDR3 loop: CASRREGGRDTEAFF. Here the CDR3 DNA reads TGTGCCAGCAGGCGGGAAGGGGGCCGGGACACTGAAGCTTTCTTT.

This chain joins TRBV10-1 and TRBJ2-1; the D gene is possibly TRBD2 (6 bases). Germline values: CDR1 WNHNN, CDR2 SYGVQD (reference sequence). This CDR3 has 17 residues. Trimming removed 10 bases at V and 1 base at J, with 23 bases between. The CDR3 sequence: CATTSLKPGESYNEQFF. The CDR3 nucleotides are TGCGCCACCACTTCTTTAAAACCGGGGGAATCCTACAATGAGCAGTTCTTC.

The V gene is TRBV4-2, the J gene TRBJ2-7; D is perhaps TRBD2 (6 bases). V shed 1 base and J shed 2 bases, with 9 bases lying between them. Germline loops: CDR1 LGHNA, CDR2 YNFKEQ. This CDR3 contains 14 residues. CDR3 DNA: TGTGCCAGCAGCCAAGCCGGGAGCACCTACGAGCAGTACTTC. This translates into CASSQAGSTYEQYF.

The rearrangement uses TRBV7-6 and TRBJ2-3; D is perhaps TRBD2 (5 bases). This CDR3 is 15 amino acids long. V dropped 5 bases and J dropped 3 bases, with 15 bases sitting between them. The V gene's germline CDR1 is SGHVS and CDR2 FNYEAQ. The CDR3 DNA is TGTGCCAGCAGCCCGGAGGTCGGTGGGACAGATACGCAGTATTTT. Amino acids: CASSPEVGGTDTQYF.

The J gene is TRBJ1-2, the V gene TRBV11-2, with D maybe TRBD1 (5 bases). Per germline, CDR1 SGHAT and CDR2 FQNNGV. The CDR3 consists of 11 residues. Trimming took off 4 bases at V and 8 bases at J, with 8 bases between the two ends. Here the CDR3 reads CASSSGRGYTF. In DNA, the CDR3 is TGTGCCAGCAGCTCAGGGCGCGGCTACACCTTC.

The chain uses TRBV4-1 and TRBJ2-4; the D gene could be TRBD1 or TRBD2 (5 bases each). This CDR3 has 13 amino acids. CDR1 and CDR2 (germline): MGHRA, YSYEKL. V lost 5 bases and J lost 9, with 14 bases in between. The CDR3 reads CASSWGIGAIQYF. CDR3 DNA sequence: TGCGCCAGCAGCTGGGGGATAGGGGCCATTCAGTACTTC.

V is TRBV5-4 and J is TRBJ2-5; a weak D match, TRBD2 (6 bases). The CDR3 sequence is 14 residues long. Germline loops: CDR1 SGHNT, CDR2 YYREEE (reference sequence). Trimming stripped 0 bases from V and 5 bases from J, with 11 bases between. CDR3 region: CASSLGAGGETQYF. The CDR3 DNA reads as TGTGCCAGCAGCTTGGGAGCGGGTGGTGAGACCCAGTACTTC.

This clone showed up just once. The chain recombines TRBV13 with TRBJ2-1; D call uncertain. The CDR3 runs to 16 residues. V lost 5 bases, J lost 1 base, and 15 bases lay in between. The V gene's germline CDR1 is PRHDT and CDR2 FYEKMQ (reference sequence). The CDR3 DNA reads TGTGCCAGCAGCCCGATTGAGGCTGGGTCCTACAATGAGCAGTTCTTC. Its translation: CASSPIEAGSYNEQFF.

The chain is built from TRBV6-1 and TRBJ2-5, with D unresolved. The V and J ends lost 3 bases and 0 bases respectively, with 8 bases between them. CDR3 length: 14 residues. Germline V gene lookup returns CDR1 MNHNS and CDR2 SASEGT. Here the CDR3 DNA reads TGTGCCAGCAGTGACCCCCGGAACCAAGAGACCCAGTACTTC. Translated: CASSDPRNQETQYF.

The CDR3 sequence is CASSFSRDTSGEQYF. The CDR3 DNA follows: TGTGCCAGCAGTTTCTCCCGGGACACCTCCGGGGAGCAGTACTTC. The V and J genes are TRBV28 and TRBJ2-7; tentatively, D is TRBD1 (6 bases). Germline V lookup: CDR1 MDHEN, CDR2 SYDVKM. Trimming stripped 3 bases from V and 7 bases from J, with 19 bases between. The CDR3 has 15 residues.

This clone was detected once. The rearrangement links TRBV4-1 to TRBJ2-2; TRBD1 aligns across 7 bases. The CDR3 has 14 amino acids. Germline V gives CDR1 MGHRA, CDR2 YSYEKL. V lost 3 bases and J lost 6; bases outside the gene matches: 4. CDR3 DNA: TGCGCCAGCAGCCACCGAGGGGGCCCCGGGGAGCTGTTTTTT. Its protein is CASSHRGGPGELFF.

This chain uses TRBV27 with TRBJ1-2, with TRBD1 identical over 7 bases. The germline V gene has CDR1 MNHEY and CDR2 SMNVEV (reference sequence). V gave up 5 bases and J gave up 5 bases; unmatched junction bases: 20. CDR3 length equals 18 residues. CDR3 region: CASSPLLRQGKTAYGYTF. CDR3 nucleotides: TGTGCCAGCAGTCCCCTCCTGCGACAGGGTAAAACTGCGTATGGCTACACCTTC.

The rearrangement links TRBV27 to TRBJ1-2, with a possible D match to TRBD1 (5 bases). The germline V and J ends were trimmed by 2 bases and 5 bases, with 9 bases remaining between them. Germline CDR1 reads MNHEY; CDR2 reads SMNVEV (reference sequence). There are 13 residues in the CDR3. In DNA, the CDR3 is TGTGCCAGCAGTTTACGGGGGGATTATGGCTACACCTTC. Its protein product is CASSLRGDYGYTF.

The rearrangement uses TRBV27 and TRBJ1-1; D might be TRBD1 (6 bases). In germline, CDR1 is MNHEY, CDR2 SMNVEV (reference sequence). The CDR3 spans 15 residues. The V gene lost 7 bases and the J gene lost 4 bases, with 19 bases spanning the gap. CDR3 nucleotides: TGTGCCAGCAATCCATACGGGGGGCGAGGCACTGAAGCTTTCTTT. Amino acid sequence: CASNPYGGRGTEAFF.